This T cell receptor beta chain was identified in a study of blood T cells in healthy people across ages. Comment on this clonotype: No antigen is known for it.

It was with a sample-barcoded 5' primer and a J-beta primer mix that a second PCR of about 6 to 11 cycles was run. MiXCR was run by TCRdb on the 5' RACE reads, yielding one entry per CDR3 protein. The sample carries over 700,000 distinct CDR3 sequences, about 53% recorded once. Whole-study findings and limits: While age rose, TCR beta diversity per million T cells dropped in a roughly linear way. The authors considered diversity estimates from one million T cells to be underestimates. No one knew whether donors had CMV, which possibly confounded expanded clonotype changes.

With 7 bases removed from V and 5 bases from J, the gap between germline ends came to 18 bases. CDR1 SQVTM and CDR2 ANQGSEA come from the germline V gene. The CDR3 spans 14 residues. There were healthy Caucasian individuals from Russia, aged roughly 6 to 100, serving as donors. The sequenced sample was blood. The TCR originated in a man older than 75 in good health. V usage is TRBV29-1 and J usage is TRBJ2-1; D may be TRBD2 (5 bases). Written as DNA, the CDR3 is TGCAGCGCAGAGGTTAGCTCGGGGAACAATGAGCAGTTCTTC. It yields the protein CSAEVSSGNNEQFF.